Included here is one T cell receptor (beta chain) sequence, with context. The sample originates from a study of blood T cell repertoires in COVID-19. Study in general: The United States, Italy and Spain supplied acute and convalescent COVID-19 samples. The cDNA or gDNA used as material had been derived from T cells, B-cell-depleted T cells, or PBMCs.

Per the original methods: Reference gene primer amplification in the assay estimated nucleated cell counts. Repertoires were generated with immunoSEQ multiplex PCR, while TCRdb's copy carries only in-frame clones and drops some. V and J calls and clone size follow that table, whereas D and trimming were derived from the DNA. The sample carries more than 100,000 clones, almost 85% recorded once. Sequencing was done on a sample of peripheral blood. The sequence derives from a man aged 55 to 70 with acute or convalescent COVID-19.

CDR3 residues: CASSIRRQGRGQPQHF. The CDR3 coding sequence is TGTGCCAGTAGTATTAGGCGACAGGGAAGAGGTCAGCCCCAGCATTTT. This sequence joins TRBV19 and TRBJ1-5; 7 bases align to TRBD1. V shed 3 bases and J 6 bases; nucleotides not matched to a gene: 11. This CDR3 comprises 16 residues. CDR1 is LNHDA, CDR2 SQIVND, per germline (reference sequence).